This T cell receptor (beta chain) was observed in a study of blood T cell repertoires in COVID-19 (dated by TCRdb to the early 2020s). Some background on the complete study: Collaborator samples came from the United States, Italy and Spain and covered acute and convalescent phases of COVID-19. Subjects who had been exposed to COVID-19, were actively infected with it, or had recovered from it provided the deeply sampled blood TCRbeta repertoires that made up the dataset. The repertoires were released in a freely available public database intended as a resource for research on the immune response to SARS-CoV-2. The material from the prospective study consisted of cDNA or gDNA derived from T cells, B-cell-depleted T cells, or PBMCs. HLA class I and class II types, where available, came from metadata supplied by the sample provider rather than from assay-based typing. The samples were drawn from two sources: the first 160 participants of the ongoing ImmuneRACE study, and some 1,300 subjects contributed by 6 global collaborators. Sample metadata almost always included a de-identified subject ID, COVID-19 status, age in years and sex. Paper-wide results and their limitations: Clinical and demographic metadata were provided uncurated, with the amount varying by source and participant.

The immunoSEQ Assay, a bias-controlled multiplex PCR, was used to amplify TCRbeta CDR3 regions from genomic DNA. For the original study's pipeline: The number of nucleated cells in each sample was estimated from the amplification of reference gene primers within the assay. Sequence reads were collapsed and filtered to measure the absolute abundance of every unique TCRbeta CDR3 rearrangement. For each sample, productive Simpson clonality was calculated by taking the square root of Simpson's diversity index across productive rearrangements. As stored in TCRdb, this immuneACCESS dataset retains in-frame rearrangements with V and J assigned. A fraction of the clones does not appear; measured against another copy, unresolved V genes explain less than half of the discrepancy, and the remainder lacks a known reason. V and J calls plus clone size are reproduced from that table; the DNA served to infer D and trimming. In this sample the table shows about 150,000 clones, around 83% of which occur a single time. The ten largest clones add up to approximately 30% of the sample.

The collaborating institutions used their own protocols to collect whole blood in K2EDTA tubes. For TCRbeta analysis, collaborator samples were shipped as frozen whole blood, as isolated PBMCs, or as DNA extracted from either sample type. Cut back by 3 bases and 7 bases, the V and J ends lie 19 bases apart. From cysteine to phenylalanine, the CDR3 is 15 amino acids long. Only the CDR3 portion is preserved as DNA: 45 bases, with reading frame beginning at the first base. From the germline V gene, CDR1 is SGHRS and CDR2 is YFSETQ. On this clone: Its antigen target is currently unknown. Base-call qualities are not available, and no considerably larger clone is one nucleotide away.

The origin of this receptor is a woman aged 55-70 years with acute or convalescent COVID-19. The chain links TRBV5-1 with TRBJ1-1; TRBD1 could be the D gene, as 5 bases match. Sample: peripheral blood. The bases are TGCGCCAGCAGCTCCGGTGGACACTCAGAGAATGAAGCTTTCTTT. Its protein reads: CASSSGGHSENEAFF.